The text below deals with one T cell receptor beta chain. Its antigen remains undetermined. No clone much larger than this one lies a single base away; base qualities are absent. The entire isolated RNA was reverse transcribed using the High Capacity cDNA Reverse Transcription Kit, and thus expressed TCRB transcripts were sequenced. Deep immunoSEQ sequencing was performed on naive, central memory and regulatory T cell samples, with an average of around 3.5 million total reads per sample. After sorted cells were lysed in RLT buffer, RNA was extracted with DNase-treated RNeasy Micro or Mini kits, with the choice depending on cell number. Each cell subset was processed on its own to prevent cross-contamination, while patient and healthy donor samples were processed together. TCRB sequences were amplified from cDNA with the immunoSEQ multiplex PCR, producing 87-bp fragments spanning the CDR3 region. The amplicons were sequenced using the Illumina HiSeq platform. Regarding the original processing steps: Synthetic template baselines were used to correct PCR bias computationally, reads within Hamming distance 2 were collapsed, and singletons that could not be merged were discarded. Reads were aligned against IMGT so that V, D and J genes, CDR3 length and insertions or deletions at six rearrangement sites could be assigned. Within each subset, clonotype counts were normalized to the number of sorted cells before true diversity and Gini coefficients were calculated with the tcR R package. Repertoire sharing was quantified using the overlap coefficient calculated on TCRB nucleotide sequences. Imported from immuneACCESS, the table was reduced by TCRdb to in-frame sequences with V and J called. These copies leave out some clones; in studies compared against another copy, an unresolved V gene accounts for under half, and the cause of the remainder is not known. That table supplies the V and J calls and clone size; D and trimming were determined from the DNA. The sample table contains about 150,000 clones; only one count was recorded for 7.5% to 10% of them. The leading ten clones occupy about 0.6% of the sample.

From each donor, a single peripheral blood sample of 95 to 150 mL on average was drawn into heparinised tubes. Using a panel that included CD45RO, CCR7, CD25, CD127, CD95 and CD27, naive, central memory, regulatory and stem cell-like memory CD4+ T cells were sorted on a BD FACSAria II. All sorted populations exceeded 95% purity. PBMCs were isolated immediately by Lymphoprep density gradient centrifugation and stained directly without culture. Samples were stained and sorted in pairs, with one healthy donor and one patient per experiment, so that batch effects were minimized. This specimen belongs to a study of beta chain features in type 1 diabetes (dated by TCRdb to 2016 to 2019). The study in broad terms: Patients and healthy donors did not differ in mean age, gender distribution, total cell number or subset yield. A total of roughly 100 million sorted cells were examined across all samples, and the number of cells per subset was strongly correlated with RNA yield. In the study, TCRB repertoires of sorted circulating CD4+ T cell subsets from recently diagnosed type 1 diabetes patients were compared with those of matched healthy donors. Whereas all 30 or so donors provided naive and central memory subsets, regulatory and stem cell-like memory subsets were isolated from just 8 patients and about 8 healthy donors.

On the study overall, not on this receptor specifically: Because cDNA was sequenced instead of genomic DNA, highly expressing activated cells could be over-represented, though the groups showed no difference in activation or CD3 levels. A moderate but significant shortening of TCRB CDR3 length was observed in type 1 diabetes patients in all four CD4+ subsets. Only small numbers of individuals were included in the HLA sub-analyses, which left unresolved whether HLA type had any influence on TCRB rearrangement. PCR might favor shorter templates, but patient and control samples were amplified and corrected together, so any skew would affect both groups equally. Naive, central memory and regulatory TCRB repertoires appeared more similar among patients than among healthy donors. At VDJ recombination sites, type 1 diabetes patients had fewer insertions and more deleted nucleotides, which implies abnormalities in thymic rearrangement.

Ends trimmed: V by 8 bases, J by 3 bases; bases unmatched to a gene: 9. CDR1 and CDR2 are read off the germline V gene as MDHEN and SYDVKM. The CDR3 covers 15 residues, taking in both the cysteine and the phenylalanine. Just the 45-base CDR3 DNA is kept, in frame starting at base 1. The specimen was central memory CD4+ T cells from blood. The receptor was derived from a man younger than 35 in good health. The sequence joins TRBV28 to TRBJ2-1, and 8 bases in between align with TRBD2. CDR3 region: CASRDSGTYYNEQFF. The bases are TGTGCCAGCCGAGATAGCGGGACATACTACAATGAGCAGTTCTTC.